This paragraph covers one T cell receptor (beta chain) sequence. Per the authors' pipeline: Reference gene primer amplification gave estimated nucleated cell counts. Using immunoSEQ multiplex PCR, the repertoire was profiled, and TCRdb retains in-frame clones only, with some absent. The D gene and trimming were derived from the DNA, and the V and J assignments and clone size from that table. The sample lists nearly 55,000 clones; about 86% were seen once. This sample was taken from a study of blood T cell repertoires in COVID-19. Per the germline V gene, CDR1 is LGHNA and CDR2 is YSLEER. The CDR3 is made up of 13 amino acids. Trimming cost V 3 bases and J 5 bases, with 7 bases left between them.

This chain connects TRBV4-3 to TRBJ1-4; tentatively, D is TRBD1 (6 bases). This receptor was identified in a man aged 65-85 years with active COVID-19. The sequencing input was peripheral blood. The chain's CDR3 is CASSHRGNEKLFF. CDR3 nucleotide sequence: TGCGCCAGCAGCCACAGGGGAAATGAAAAACTGTTTTTT.